What follows is one T cell receptor (beta chain) and its context. These data originate in a study of T cell responses to AZD1222 COVID-19 vaccine. TCRdb's copy holds only in-frame clones and misses some; the assay was immunoSEQ multiplex PCR. The table shows fewer than 130,000 clones, with roughly 85% occurring only once. Pooled in the analysis were second doses at about 4 or about 12 weeks. V lost 5 bases and J lost 1, with 15 bases in between. Germline V lookup: CDR1 MDHEN, CDR2 SYDVKM. The CDR3 has 15 amino acids. The sequence derives from an adult who received the AZD1222 COVID-19 vaccine. Specimen: peripheral blood, collected 28 days after the second AZD1222 dose. V usage is TRBV28 and J usage is TRBJ2-7; D is possibly TRBD1 (6 bases). The CDR3, as DNA: TGTGCCAGCAGTCCCGGACAGCCTTGGTCCTACGAGCAGTACTTC. Its translation is CASSPGQPWSYEQYF.